What follows are 9 T cell receptor beta chains derived from one specimen sequenced in a study of cytomegalovirus exposure and HLA in healthy donors. The PCR made use of 60 Vbeta and 13 Jbeta primers. Measured with immunoSEQ multiplex PCR; TCRdb has only the in-frame clones, and not every one. The table lists about 250,000 clones, approximately 78% of them singletons. What was sequenced was PBMCs. The receptor source for this set is a boy aged 5-17 years in good health and CMV-seronegative.

This chain links TRBV11-2 with TRBJ2-7; 11 nucleotides align to TRBD2. The trim removed 4 bases at V and 4 bases at J, leaving 6 bases unmatched. The CDR3 consists of 15 residues. Germline assignment: CDR1 SGHAT and CDR2 FQNNGV. The CDR3 nucleotides are TGTGCCAGCAGCTCCTTAGCGGGAGGGCCGTACGAGCAGTACTTC. Translated: CASSSLAGGPYEQYF.

The chain joins TRBV14 to TRBJ2-7, with D unclear. This CDR3 has 15 amino acids. Trimming left V 0 bases short and J 3 bases short, with 12 bases between. The germline CDR1 and CDR2 sequences are SGHDN and FVKESK. CDR3 bases: TGTGCCAGCAGCCAAGATCCGAGACCTAGCTACGAGCAGTACTTC. Translating it yields CASSQDPRPSYEQYF.

This clone came up once. A read error may account for a junction end that differs from germline. V is TRBV6-5 and J is TRBJ1-2, with 8 bases that match TRBD1. CDR3 length: 14 amino acids. The germline gives CDR1 MNHEY, CDR2 SVGAGI. Written as DNA, the CDR3 is TGTGCCAGCAGTTATTCGGACAGGGCGGATGGCTACCCCTTC. It specifies CASSYSDRADGYPF.

The V and J genes are TRBV19 and TRBJ2-7, with 14 bases fitting TRBD2. The CDR3 is made up of 14 amino acids. The germline V gene encodes CDR1 LNHDA and CDR2 SQIVND (reference sequence). V shed 3 bases, J shed 10 bases, and the junction held 5 bases outside the gene matches. The CDR3 DNA follows: TGTGCCAGTAGTATTGGGACTAGCGGGAGCCCTCAGTACTTC. It specifies CASSIGTSGSPQYF. The entire variable domain, with the rest obtained from reference TRBV19 and TRBJ2-7, is as follows: DGGITQSPKYLFRKEGQNVTLSCEQNLNHDAMYWYRQDPGQGLRLIYYSQIVNDFQKGDIAEGYSVSREKKESFPLTVTSAQKNPTAFYLCASSIGTSGSPQYFGPGTRLTVT.

The gene calls are TRBV7-2 and TRBJ2-1; the D is unclear. Between the trimmed V and J ends, which lost 8 bases and 8 bases, there was a span of 19 bases. CDR1 and CDR2 (germline): SGHTA, FQGNSA. This CDR3 region has 14 residues. The CDR3 reads CASGFRISRYEQFF. For the CDR3, the DNA is TGTGCCAGCGGATTCAGGATCTCCCGGTATGAGCAGTTCTTC.

This chain uses TRBV18 with TRBJ2-5; the D gene is possibly TRBD2 (6 bases). With 2 bases removed from V and 5 bases from J, the gap between germline ends came to 9 bases. CDR3 length: 13 residues. Germline V gives CDR1 KGHSH, CDR2 LQKENI. CDR3: CASSPGGVETQYF. The DNA for the CDR3 is TGTGCCAGCTCACCAGGAGGGGTGGAGACCCAGTACTTC.

CDR3 sequence: CASSKQGSPLEQYF. The CDR3 coding sequence is TGTGCCAGCAGTAAACAGGGTTCGCCCCTCGAGCAGTACTTC. The chain is built from TRBV6-1 and TRBJ2-7, with D possibly TRBD1 on 6 matching bases. CDR1 is MNHNS and CDR2 is SASEGT in the germline V gene. V gave up 5 bases and J gave up 6 bases, with 17 bases separating them. This CDR3 spans 14 amino acids.

This CDR3 is CAISEFKTAQGNQPQHF. Written as DNA, the CDR3 is TGTGCCATCAGTGAGTTCAAGACAGCTCAAGGCAATCAGCCCCAGCATTTT. The chain employs TRBV10-3 and TRBJ1-5, with a tentative D call TRBD1 (5 bases). V dropped 1 base and J dropped 2 bases, with 15 bases sitting between them. The germline V gene has CDR1 ENHRY and CDR2 SYGVKD. This CDR3 comprises 17 residues.

The chain uses TRBV19 and TRBJ2-6; TRBD1 agrees at 9 bases. The V gene's germline CDR1 is LNHDA and CDR2 SQIVND (reference sequence). The CDR3 is made up of 19 amino acids. V trimming: 3 bases; J trimming: 0 bases; junction bases outside the gene matches: 9. CDR3 sequence (DNA): TGTGCCAGTAGTATGAGTTTGGGACAGGGTGTCTCTGGGGCCAACGTCCTGACTTTC. This gives the protein CASSMSLGQGVSGANVLTF.